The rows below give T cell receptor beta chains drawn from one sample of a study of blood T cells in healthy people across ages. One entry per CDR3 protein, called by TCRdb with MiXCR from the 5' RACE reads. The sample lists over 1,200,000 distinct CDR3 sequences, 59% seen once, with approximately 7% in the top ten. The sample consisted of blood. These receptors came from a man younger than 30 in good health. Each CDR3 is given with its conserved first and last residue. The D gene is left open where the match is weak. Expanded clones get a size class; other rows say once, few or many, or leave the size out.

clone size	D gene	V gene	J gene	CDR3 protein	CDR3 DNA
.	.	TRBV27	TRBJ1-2	CASSPRQGYGYTF	TGTGCCAGCAGTCCCCGGCAGGGCTATGGCTACACCTTC
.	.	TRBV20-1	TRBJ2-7	CSARGGWSYEQYF	TGCAGTGCTAGAGGGGGATGGAGCTACGAGCAGTACTTC
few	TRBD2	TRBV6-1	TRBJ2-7	CASSDGGAGGVYEQYF	TGTGCCAGCAGTGACGGTGGAGCGGGAGGGGTCTACGAGCAGTACTTC
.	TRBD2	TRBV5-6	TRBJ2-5	CASSLSGLARETQYF	TGTGCCAGCAGCTTGTCGGGACTAGCTCGGGAGACCCAGTACTTC
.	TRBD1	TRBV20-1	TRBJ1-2	CSASGTGLGYTF	TGCAGTGCTAGTGGGACAGGGCTTGGCTACACCTTC
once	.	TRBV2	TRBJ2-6	CASRDQGSGANVPTF	TGTGCCAGCAGGGACCAGGGGTCCGGGGCCAACGTCCCGACTTTC
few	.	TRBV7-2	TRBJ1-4	CASSLLIRTNEKLFF	TGTGCCAGCAGCTTATTGATAAGGACTAATGAAAAACTGTTTTTT
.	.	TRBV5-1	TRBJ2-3	CASSLAFGGATDTQYF	TGCGCCAGCAGCTTGGCCTTTGGGGGCGCGACAGATACGCAGTATTTT
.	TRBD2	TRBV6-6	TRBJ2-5	CASSYLTSGRLQETQYF	TGTGCCAGCAGTTACTTGACTAGCGGGAGGCTCCAAGAGACCCAGTACTTC
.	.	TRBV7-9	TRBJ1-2	CASSPMGYTF	TGTGCCAGCAGCCCCATGGGCTACACCTTC
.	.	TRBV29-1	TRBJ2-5	CNVEDRDYQETQYF	TGCAACGTTGAAGATCGCGACTACCAAGAGACCCAGTACTTC
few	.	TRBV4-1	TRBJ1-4	CASSQASGEKLFF	TGCGCCAGCAGCCAAGCCTCGGGTGAAAAACTGTTTTTT
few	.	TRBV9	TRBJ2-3	CASSVRLDTQYF	TGTGCCAGCAGCGTACGGTTGGATACGCAGTATTTT
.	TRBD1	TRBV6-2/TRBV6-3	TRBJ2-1	CASSYRVTGDEQFF	TGTGCCAGCAGTTACAGGGTCACAGGGGATGAGCAGTTCTTC